These 5 T cell receptor beta chains came from one sample sequenced in a study of T cell clonotyping in hematopoietic cell transplantation. Time point given: recipient sample about 28 days before transplant, after cytoreduction. Assay: immunoSEQ multiplex PCR; the TCRdb copy retains only in-frame clones and omits some. This sample has about 41,000 clones, with 85% found just once. Sequencing used peripheral blood mononuclear cells, obtained before stem cell transplant. All receptors derive from a man in his fifties or sixties with acute myeloid leukemia. Some clones in this sample may be carry-over from other donors' samples.

The chain combines TRBV5-1 with TRBJ2-2; 13 bases line up with TRBD2. Germline CDR1 reads SGHRS; CDR2 reads YFSETQ. V trimming: 5 bases; J trimming: 2 bases; junction bases outside the gene matches: 9. The CDR3 runs to 18 residues. DNA of the CDR3: TGCGCCAGCAGTTACGGACTAGCGGGGGTTCCCAACACCGGGGAGCTGTTTTTT. This encodes CASSYGLAGVPNTGELFF.

The CDR3 bases are TGTGCCATCAGTACCGACAGGACAGGGATGGGTTCACCCCTCCACTTT. Translating it yields CAISTDRTGMGSPLHF. The genes are TRBV10-3 and TRBJ1-6; 8 bases line up with TRBD1. The germline gives CDR1 ENHRY, CDR2 SYGVKD. The V gene end was trimmed by 5 bases and the J gene end by 9 bases; junction bases not matched to a gene: 12. CDR3 size: 16 residues.

The chain employs TRBV21-1 and TRBJ2-7; the table's TRBD1 call for D was not verified on the DNA. TRBV21-1 is a pseudogene segment. CDR3 length: 13 residues. CDR3 sequence: CASSSHLRTGVYF. The CDR3 DNA reads TGTGCCAGCAGCTCACACCTTCGGACAGGGGTTTACTTC.

This clone was observed a few times. This chain links TRBV28 with TRBJ2-5, with no clear D. The V end was cut by 4 bases, the J end by 6 bases, with 6 bases between. The CDR3 has 11 residues. Looked up from germline, CDR1 is MDHEN and CDR2 is SYDVKM. CDR3 DNA: TGTGCCAGCAGTTCAGGTCAGACCCAGTACTTC. This codes for CASSSGQTQYF.

The chain joins TRBV12-5 to TRBJ2-6, with D possibly TRBD1 on 5 matching bases. CDR1 is LGHNT and CDR2 is FRNRAP in the germline V gene. V shed 4 bases and J shed 4 bases, with 11 bases lying between them. This CDR3 region has 15 residues. Here the CDR3 reads CASGSGLSGANVLTF. DNA of the CDR3: TGTGCTAGTGGTTCAGGGCTCTCCGGGGCCAACGTCCTGACTTTC.